One and the same sample provided the 16 T cell receptor beta chains below, sequenced in a study of identical twins. In TCRdb, the 5' RACE reads were re-called with MiXCR into one record per CDR3 protein. The sample has around 680,000 distinct CDR3 sequences; under 9% are singletons. Separately, the same data were catalogued under a study of yellow fever vaccine responses in identical twins.

The sequencing input was PBMCs. These receptors came from a woman under 30 in good health.

This clonotype has just a few counts. The chain employs TRBV20-1 and TRBJ1-2, with TRBD1 as a possible D gene (5 bases). The CDR3 loop spans 14 amino acids. Germline values: CDR1 DFQATT, CDR2 SNEGSKA (reference sequence). Trimming stripped 6 bases from V and 5 bases from J, with 19 bases between. The CDR3 is CSARPPRQLYGYTF. The CDR3 nucleotides are TGCAGTGCCCGACCTCCGCGACAGTTATATGGCTACACCTTC.

This clonotype was observed many times. The chain has TRBV10-3 and TRBJ1-6; 10 bases agree with TRBD1. Germline CDR1 reads ENHRY; CDR2 reads SYGVKD. CDR3 size: 15 residues. J was trimmed by 8 bases and V by 3 bases; bases with no gene match: 4. The CDR3 reads CAISDPGQGDSPLHF. As DNA, the CDR3 is TGTGCCATCAGTGACCCAGGACAGGGGGATTCACCCCTCCACTTT.

This sequence joins TRBV20-1 and TRBJ1-6; possible D gene TRBD1, 6 bases. CDR1 is DFQATT, CDR2 SNEGSKA, per germline (reference sequence). Trimming shortened V by 6 bases and J by 6 bases, and 15 bases separated the two germline ends. The CDR3 consists of 14 residues. Written as DNA, the CDR3 is TGCAGTGCGAAACTCAGGGGATTTAATTCACCCCTCCACTTT. Residues: CSAKLRGFNSPLHF.

This clonotype came up once. The J gene is TRBJ2-7, the V gene TRBV4-1; D may be TRBD1 (5 bases). CDR1 and CDR2 from the germline V gene are MGHRA and YSYEKL. V was pared by 1 base and J by 6 bases, with 13 bases between. The length of the CDR3 is 14 residues. For the CDR3, the DNA is TGCGCCAGCAGCCAAGTGGCACAGGCCGTCGAGCAGTACTTC. Its translation is CASSQVAQAVEQYF.

This clonotype was counted a few times. The rearrangement joins TRBV7-9 to TRBJ2-7, with D hard to call. V was cut by 0 bases and J by 2 bases, with 11 bases left in between. CDR1 SEHNR and CDR2 FQNEAQ come from the germline V gene (reference sequence). This CDR3 is 15 amino acids long. The CDR3 nucleotides are TGTGCCAGCAGCTTAGCAGCAGGCTCGACCTACGAGCAGTACTTC. Its translation is CASSLAAGSTYEQYF.

The chain carries TRBV6-5 and TRBJ2-1; either TRBD1 or TRBD2 may supply D (5 bases each). CDR3 length equals 12 residues. Germline V gene sequence: CDR1 MNHEY, CDR2 SVGAGI. This CDR3 reads CGHGPSRDRQFF. CDR3 in DNA: TGTGGCCACGGTCCTAGCAGGGATCGGCAGTTCTTC.

This clonotype has more than one count but fewer than ten. This chain links TRBV14 with TRBJ2-7; D gene uncertain. The CDR3 runs 15 residues. CDR1 is SGHDN, CDR2 FVKESK, per germline. Trimming removed 5 bases from V and 0 bases from J, with 14 bases in between. Here the CDR3 reads CASSAGSQSSYEQYF. The CDR3 DNA is TGTGCCAGCAGCGCCGGGTCCCAAAGCTCCTACGAGCAGTACTTC.

In its sample, this clonotype was seen many times. The chain links TRBV10-2 to TRBJ2-5; tentative D call: TRBD2 (6 bases). Germline V gives CDR1 WSHSY, CDR2 SAAADI. V lost 11 bases to trimming and J lost 1 base, with 14 bases between them. The CDR3 runs 13 residues. CDR3 bases: TGCGCCGCGGGGACGGACGTCCAAGAGACCCAGTACTTC. Protein sequence: CAAGTDVQETQYF.

V usage is TRBV21-1 and J usage is TRBJ2-1; the table calls TRBD2, which could not be checked here. TRBV21-1 is annotated as a pseudogene. The CDR3 spans 16 residues. In DNA, the CDR3 is TGTGCCAGCAGGCACACTAGCGGGGGGGCCAACAATGAGCAGTTCTTC. Translating it yields CASRHTSGGANNEQFF.

This clonotype was detected ten times or more. This rearrangement joins TRBV29-1 to TRBJ2-7; 8 bases are shared with TRBD1. CDR3 length: 12 amino acids. Germline CDR1 is SQVTM and CDR2 is ANQGSEA. For the CDR3, the DNA is TGCACCGTGAGGGACAGGCTGCACGAGCAGTACTTC. Translation gives CTVRDRLHEQYF.

This rearrangement joins TRBV7-9 to TRBJ2-7; D not certain. V lost 2 bases to trimming and J lost 6 bases, with 8 bases between them. This CDR3 comprises 12 residues. The germline V gene encodes CDR1 SEHNR and CDR2 FQNEAQ (reference sequence). The chain's CDR3 is CASSLKEREQYF. DNA of the CDR3: TGTGCCAGCAGCTTAAAGGAGCGCGAGCAGTACTTC. Using reference TRBV7-9 and TRBJ2-7 for the parts outside the CDR3, the full variable domain is DTGVSQNPRHKITKRGQNVTFRCDPISEHNRLYWYRQTLGQGPEFLTYFQNEAQLEKSRLLSDRFSAERPKGSFSTLEIQRTEQGDSAMYLCASSLKEREQYFGPGTRLTVT.

Ten or more counts support this clonotype. This chain joins TRBV7-9 and TRBJ2-7, with D unresolved. Germline CDR1 SEHNR, CDR2 FQNEAQ (reference sequence). Trimming shortened V by 4 bases and J by 5 bases, and 9 bases separated the two germline ends. This CDR3 comprises 12 residues. CDR3 sequence reads: CASSSMGNEQYF. As DNA, the CDR3 is TGTGCCAGCAGCTCAATGGGGAACGAGCAGTACTTC. Full variable domain (missing parts from reference TRBV7-9 and TRBJ2-7): DTGVSQNPRHKITKRGQNVTFRCDPISEHNRLYWYRQTLGQGPEFLTYFQNEAQLEKSRLLSDRFSAERPKGSFSTLEIQRTEQGDSAMYLCASSSMGNEQYFGPGTRLTVT.

The chain couples TRBV27 to TRBJ2-3; 7 bases map to TRBD2. Germline V gives CDR1 MNHEY, CDR2 SMNVEV (reference sequence). Germline trimming cut 7 bases from V and 2 bases from J; bases unmatched to any gene: 9. This CDR3 has 15 residues. In DNA, the CDR3 is TGTGCCAGCACAGTGACTAGCCTCCCCACAGATACGCAGTATTTT. The encoded protein is CASTVTSLPTDTQYF.

This clonotype was found many times. V and J are TRBV12-3 or TRBV12-4 and TRBJ2-7, with 7 bases lining up with TRBD1. The CDR3 is made up of 15 amino acids. V trimming: 5 bases; J trimming: 4 bases; junction bases outside the gene matches: 11. Written as DNA, the CDR3 is TGTGCCAGCAGTACCAGGACAGGAGGACGGTACGAGCAGTACTTC. Amino acid sequence: CASSTRTGGRYEQYF.

The J gene is TRBJ1-3, the V gene TRBV3-1; D unclear. Germline assignment: CDR1 LGHDT and CDR2 YNNKEL (reference sequence). CDR3 length: 11 amino acids. V gave up 4 bases and J gave up 8 bases, with 6 bases separating them. The CDR3 DNA is TGTGCCAGCAGCCGCCGGGACACCATATATTTT. Protein: CASSRRDTIYF.

This sequence joins TRBV5-1 and TRBJ2-5; D is possibly TRBD2 (5 bases). Germline lookup yields CDR1 SGHRS and CDR2 YFSETQ. V dropped 0 bases and J dropped 3 bases, with 21 bases sitting between them. This CDR3 is 18 amino acids long. The CDR3 region is CASSLELLQTLREETQYF. In DNA, the CDR3 is TGCGCCAGCAGCTTGGAGCTATTGCAAACCTTGAGGGAAGAGACCCAGTACTTC.